The 9 T cell receptor beta chains presented below share a single source sample, sequenced in a study of CD8 T cells in Susac syndrome. Roughly 0.45 to 1 ug RNA was reverse transcribed with random hexamers. TCRdb reanalysed the immunoSEQ multiplex PCR reads using MiXCR and keeps one entry per CDR3 protein. The data contain some 300,000 distinct CDR3 sequences, 70% to 90% of them singletons. Sequencing used CD8+ T cells from PBMCs. These receptors all stem from a human donor with multiple sclerosis.

This sequence joins TRBV19 and TRBJ2-1, with D perhaps TRBD2 (6 bases). This CDR3 is built from 13 residues. V was shortened by 6 bases and J by 3 bases, with 9 bases between the two germline ends. Germline lookup yields CDR1 LNHDA and CDR2 SQIVND (reference sequence). CDR3: CASSASDYNEQFF. CDR3 in DNA: TGTGCCAGTAGCGCTAGCGACTACAATGAGCAGTTCTTC.

This clonotype was observed a few times. CDR3 region: CASSLVGNTGELFF. In DNA form, the CDR3 reads TGTGCCAGCAGCTTGGTAGGGAACACCGGGGAGCTGTTTTTT. V gene TRBV7-2 combines with J gene TRBJ2-2; D is ambiguous. This CDR3 comprises 14 residues. CDR1 is SGHTA and CDR2 is FQGNSA in the germline V gene. The ends were cut back, 3 bases at V and 1 base at J, with 6 bases in the middle.

The CDR3 is CSALPQEYNEQFF. The CDR3 region has the DNA TGCAGCGCTCTACCCCAAGAATACAATGAGCAGTTCTTC. The gene calls are TRBV29-1 and TRBJ2-1; D is ambiguous. Trimming took off 7 bases at V and 4 bases at J, with 14 bases between the two ends. The CDR3 loop spans 13 amino acids. Germline assignment: CDR1 SQVTM and CDR2 ANQGSEA.

This clonotype appeared once. The chain is built from TRBV7-6 and TRBJ2-7, with a possible D match to TRBD2 (5 bases). Trimming stripped 2 bases from V and 4 bases from J, with 9 bases between. This CDR3 has 13 amino acids. Germline CDR1 is SGHVS and CDR2 is FNYEAQ. This CDR3 is CASSLFPGYEQYF. The CDR3 DNA follows: TGTGCCAGCAGCTTATTCCCGGGATACGAGCAGTACTTC.

The chain carries TRBV6-2 or TRBV6-3 and TRBJ2-3; tentatively, D is TRBD1 (6 bases). The CDR3 covers 16 residues. The V gene's germline CDR1 is MNHEY and CDR2 SVGEGT. Trimming left V 6 bases short and J 2 bases short, with 18 bases between. CDR3 in DNA: TGTGCCAGCAGCTCAGGGGAGACTACCCACACAGATACGCAGTATTTT. Its translation: CASSSGETTHTDTQYF.

The chain is built from TRBV4-2 and TRBJ2-7, with D tentatively TRBD2 (6 bases). This CDR3 has 15 amino acids. Germline assignment: CDR1 LGHNA and CDR2 YNFKEQ. The ends were cut back, 0 bases at V and 6 bases at J, with 15 bases in the middle. The CDR3 protein is CASSQERLVFREQYF. CDR3 in DNA: TGTGCCAGCAGCCAAGAGAGACTAGTATTCCGCGAGCAGTACTTC.

The chain joins TRBV5-1 to TRBJ2-7; 10 bases align to TRBD1. The germline V gene encodes CDR1 SGHRS and CDR2 YFSETQ. The junction had 5 bases not matched to a gene; V was cut back by 4 bases and J by 1 base. This CDR3 is built from 15 residues. The CDR3 DNA sequence: TGCGCCAGCAGCGCCGGACAGGGGGTTTCCTACGAGCAGTACTTC. This gives the protein CASSAGQGVSYEQYF. The whole variable domain, remainder taken from reference TRBV5-1 and TRBJ2-7, is KAGVTQTPRYLIKTRGQQVTLSCSPISGHRSVSWYQQTPGQGLQFLFEYFSETQRNKGNFPGRFSGRQFSNSRSEMNVSTLELGDSALYLCASSAGQGVSYEQYFGPGTRLTVT.

This chain joins TRBV12-3 or TRBV12-4 and TRBJ2-7; D may be TRBD1 (6 bases). Trimming left V 6 bases short and J 3 bases short, with 21 bases between. This CDR3 is built from 16 residues. The CDR3 DNA reads TGTGCCAGCAGACAATCTGGGGCACAGGGCGACTACGAGCAGTACTTC. Residues: CASRQSGAQGDYEQYF.

This rearrangement joins TRBV20-1 to TRBJ2-1, with D uncertain. Trimming took off 6 bases at V and 5 bases at J, with 14 bases between the two ends. There are 13 residues in the CDR3. Germline CDR1 reads DFQATT; CDR2 reads SNEGSKA (reference sequence). The chain's CDR3 is CSAPRDPDNEQFF. The CDR3 DNA is TGCAGTGCACCCCGAGACCCAGACAATGAGCAGTTCTTC.